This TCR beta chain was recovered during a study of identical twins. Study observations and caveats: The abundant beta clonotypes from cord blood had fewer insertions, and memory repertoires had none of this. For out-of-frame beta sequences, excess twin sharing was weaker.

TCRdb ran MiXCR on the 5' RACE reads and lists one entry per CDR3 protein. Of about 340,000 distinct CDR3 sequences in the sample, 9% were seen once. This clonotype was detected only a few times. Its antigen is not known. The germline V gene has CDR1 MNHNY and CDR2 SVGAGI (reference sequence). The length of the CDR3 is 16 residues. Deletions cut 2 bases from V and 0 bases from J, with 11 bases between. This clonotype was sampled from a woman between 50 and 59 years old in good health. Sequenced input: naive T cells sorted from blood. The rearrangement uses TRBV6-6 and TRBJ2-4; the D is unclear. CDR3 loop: CASSYEKALAKNIQYF. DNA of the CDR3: TGTGCCAGCAGTTACGAGAAAGCCCTAGCCAAAAACATTCAGTACTTC.